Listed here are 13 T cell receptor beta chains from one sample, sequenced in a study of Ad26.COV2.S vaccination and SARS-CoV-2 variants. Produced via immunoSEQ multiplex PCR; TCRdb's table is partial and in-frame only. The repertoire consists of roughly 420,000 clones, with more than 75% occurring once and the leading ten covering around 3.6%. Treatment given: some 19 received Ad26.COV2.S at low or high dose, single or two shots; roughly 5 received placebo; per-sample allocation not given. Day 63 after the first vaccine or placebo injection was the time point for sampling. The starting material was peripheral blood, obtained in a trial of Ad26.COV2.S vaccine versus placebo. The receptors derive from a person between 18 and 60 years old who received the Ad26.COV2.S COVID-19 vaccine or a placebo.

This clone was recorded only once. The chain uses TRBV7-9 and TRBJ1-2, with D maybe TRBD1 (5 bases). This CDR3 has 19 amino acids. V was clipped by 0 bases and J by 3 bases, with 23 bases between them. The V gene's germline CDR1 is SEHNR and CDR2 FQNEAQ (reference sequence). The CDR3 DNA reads TGTGCCAGCAGCTTAGCGGGGAACAGGATCAGATACGCGGACTATGGCTACACCTTC. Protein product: CASSLAGNRIRYADYGYTF.

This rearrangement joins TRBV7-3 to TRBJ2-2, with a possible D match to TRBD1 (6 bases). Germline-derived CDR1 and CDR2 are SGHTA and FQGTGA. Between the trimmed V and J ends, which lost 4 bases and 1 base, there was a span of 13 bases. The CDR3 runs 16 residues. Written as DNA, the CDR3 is TGTGCCAGCAGCTCCACTGGGGGCTTGAACACCGGGGAGCTGTTTTTT. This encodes CASSSTGGLNTGELFF.

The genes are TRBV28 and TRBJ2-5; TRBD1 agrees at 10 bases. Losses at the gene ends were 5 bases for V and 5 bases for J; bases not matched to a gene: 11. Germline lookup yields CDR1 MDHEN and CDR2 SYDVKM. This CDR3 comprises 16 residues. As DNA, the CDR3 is TGTGCCAGCAGTGACCCCAAGACAGGGGGCGCGGAGACCCAGTACTTC. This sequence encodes CASSDPKTGGAETQYF.

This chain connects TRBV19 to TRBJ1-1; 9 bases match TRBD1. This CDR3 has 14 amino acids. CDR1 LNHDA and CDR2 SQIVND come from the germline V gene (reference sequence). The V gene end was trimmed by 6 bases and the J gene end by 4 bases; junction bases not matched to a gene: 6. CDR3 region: CASRGQGWGTEAFF. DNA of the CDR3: TGTGCCAGTAGGGGACAGGGTTGGGGCACTGAAGCTTTCTTT.

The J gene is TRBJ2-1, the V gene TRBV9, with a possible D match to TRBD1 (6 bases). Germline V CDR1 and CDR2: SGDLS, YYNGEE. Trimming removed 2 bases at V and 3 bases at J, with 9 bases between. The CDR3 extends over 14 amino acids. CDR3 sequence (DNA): TGTGCCAGCAGCGTGGGACACCTCTACAATGAGCAGTTCTTC. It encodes CASSVGHLYNEQFF. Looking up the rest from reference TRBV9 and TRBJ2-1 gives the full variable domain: DSGVTQTPKHLITATGQRVTLRCSPRSGDLSVYWYQQSLDQGLQFLIQYYNGEERAKGNILERFSAQQFPDLHSELNLSSLELGDSALYFCASSVGHLYNEQFFGPGTRLTVL.

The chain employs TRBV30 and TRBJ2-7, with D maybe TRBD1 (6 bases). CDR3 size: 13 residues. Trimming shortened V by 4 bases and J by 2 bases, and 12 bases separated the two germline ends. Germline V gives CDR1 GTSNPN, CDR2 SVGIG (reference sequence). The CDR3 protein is CAWTTGNTYEQYF. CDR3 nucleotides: TGTGCCTGGACTACAGGGAATACCTACGAGCAGTACTTC.

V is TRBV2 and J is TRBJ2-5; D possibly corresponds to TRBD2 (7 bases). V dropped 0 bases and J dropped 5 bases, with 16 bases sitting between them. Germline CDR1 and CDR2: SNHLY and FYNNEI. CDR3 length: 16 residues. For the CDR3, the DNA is TGTGCCAGCAGTGAAGCACGGGGGGCAAGTCGGGAGACCCAGTACTTC. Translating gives CASSEARGASRETQYF.

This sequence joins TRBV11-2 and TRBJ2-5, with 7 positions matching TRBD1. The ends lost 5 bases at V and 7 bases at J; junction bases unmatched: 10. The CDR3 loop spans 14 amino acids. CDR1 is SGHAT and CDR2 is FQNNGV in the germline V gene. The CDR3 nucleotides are TGTGCCAGCAGCACTCGACAGGGCGGTGGGACCCAGTACTTC. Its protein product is CASSTRQGGGTQYF.

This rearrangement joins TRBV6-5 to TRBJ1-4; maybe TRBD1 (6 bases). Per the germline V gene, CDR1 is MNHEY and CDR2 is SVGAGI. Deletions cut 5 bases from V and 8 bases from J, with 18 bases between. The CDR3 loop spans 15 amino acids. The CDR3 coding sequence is TGTGCCAGCAGTATTACAGGGTGGGATGGAGAAAAACTGTTTTTT. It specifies CASSITGWDGEKLFF.

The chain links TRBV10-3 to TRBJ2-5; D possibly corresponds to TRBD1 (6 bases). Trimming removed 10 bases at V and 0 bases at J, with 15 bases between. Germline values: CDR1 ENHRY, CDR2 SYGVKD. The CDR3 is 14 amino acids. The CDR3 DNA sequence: TGTGCCACCCGGGACAAGTACGACCAAGAGACCCAGTACTTC. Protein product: CATRDKYDQETQYF.

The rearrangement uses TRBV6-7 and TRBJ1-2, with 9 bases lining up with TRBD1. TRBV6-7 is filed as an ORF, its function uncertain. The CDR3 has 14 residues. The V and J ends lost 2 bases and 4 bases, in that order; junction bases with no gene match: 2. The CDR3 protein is CASSYGTGFYGYTF. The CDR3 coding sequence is TGTGCCAGCAGTTACGGGACAGGGTTCTATGGCTACACCTTC.

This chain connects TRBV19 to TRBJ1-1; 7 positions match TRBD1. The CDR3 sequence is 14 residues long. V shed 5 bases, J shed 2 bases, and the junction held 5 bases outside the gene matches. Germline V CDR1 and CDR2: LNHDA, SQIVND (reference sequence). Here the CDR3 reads CASSLQGTNTEAFF. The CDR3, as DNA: TGTGCCAGTAGTCTACAGGGGACCAACACTGAAGCTTTCTTT.

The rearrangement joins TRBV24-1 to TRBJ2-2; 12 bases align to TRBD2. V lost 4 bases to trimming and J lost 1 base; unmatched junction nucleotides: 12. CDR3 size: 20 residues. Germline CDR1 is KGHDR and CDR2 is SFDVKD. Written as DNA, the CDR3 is TGTGCCACCAGTGACCCGGGGACTAGCGGGCTCTCGATGAACACCGGGGAGCTGTTTTTT. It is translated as CATSDPGTSGLSMNTGELFF.